These T cell receptor beta chains were read from a single sample in a study of T cells in Graves' hyperthyroidism and ophthalmopathy. TCRdb independently ran MiXCR on the multiplex PCR reads; one entry per CDR3 protein. The repertoire holds 300,000 to 400,000 distinct CDR3 sequences, with 21% as singletons. The specimen was blood. These receptors all come from a woman aged 45-59 years with Graves' hyperthyroidism. The CDR3 runs from the conserved cysteine through the conserved F or W. The order of the fields is clone size, V gene, D gene, J gene, CDR3 DNA, CDR3 protein. A D gene is named only where the DNA matches it firmly. Clone sizes are given selectively: once, few, many, or a class where the clone is expanded.

>-|TRBV9|-|TRBJ2-3
TGTGCCAGCAGCCCCGGGCTATGGGATACGCAGTATTTT
CASSPGLWDTQYF
>many|TRBV12-3/TRBV12-4|-|TRBJ2-2
TGTGCCAGCAGTTTATCCGGCTGGGGTACGAACACCGGGGAGCTGTTTTTT
CASSLSGWGTNTGELFF
>many|TRBV28|-|TRBJ2-7
TGTGCCAGCAGTTTATTTCAGGGCTCCTACGAGCAGTACTTC
CASSLFQGSYEQYF
>many|TRBV6-2/TRBV6-3|-|TRBJ2-6
TGTGCCAGCAGTTACTCGGCCAGCTCTGGGGCCAACGTCCTGACTTTC
CASSYSASSGANVLTF
>many|TRBV12-3/TRBV12-4|TRBD2|TRBJ2-1
TGTGCCAGCAGTTCCCCGACTAGCGGGATTTATGAGCAGTTCTTC
CASSSPTSGIYEQFF
>many|TRBV2|TRBD1|TRBJ2-3
TGTGCCAGCAGTGAAGTGACAGGGCTTACAGATACGCAGTATTTT
CASSEVTGLTDTQYF
>-|TRBV12-3/TRBV12-4|-|TRBJ1-1
TGTGCCAGCAGTTTACGAGTTGAAGCTTTCTTT
CASSLRVEAFF
>few|TRBV19|TRBD1|TRBJ1-1
TGTGCCAGTAGTACACCCCCAGGGACAGGGGACACTGAAGCTTTCTTT
CASSTPPGTGDTEAFF
>many|TRBV12-3/TRBV12-4|TRBD1|TRBJ2-2
TGTGCCAGCAGCTCGACAGGGGGGACCGGGGAGCTGTTTTTT
CASSSTGGTGELFF
>many|TRBV5-1|-|TRBJ1-4
TGCGCCAGCAGCACCCGTGGGGGGGCGGATGAAAAACTGTTTTTT
CASSTRGGADEKLFF
>few|TRBV10-3|TRBD1|TRBJ2-5
TGTGCCATCGGAGGACAGGGGCAAGAGACCCAGTACTTC
CAIGGQGQETQYF
>-|TRBV7-9|-|TRBJ1-1
TGTGCCAGCAGCTTGTTCGGGGAGGCTTTGAACACTGAAGCTTTCTTT
CASSLFGEALNTEAFF